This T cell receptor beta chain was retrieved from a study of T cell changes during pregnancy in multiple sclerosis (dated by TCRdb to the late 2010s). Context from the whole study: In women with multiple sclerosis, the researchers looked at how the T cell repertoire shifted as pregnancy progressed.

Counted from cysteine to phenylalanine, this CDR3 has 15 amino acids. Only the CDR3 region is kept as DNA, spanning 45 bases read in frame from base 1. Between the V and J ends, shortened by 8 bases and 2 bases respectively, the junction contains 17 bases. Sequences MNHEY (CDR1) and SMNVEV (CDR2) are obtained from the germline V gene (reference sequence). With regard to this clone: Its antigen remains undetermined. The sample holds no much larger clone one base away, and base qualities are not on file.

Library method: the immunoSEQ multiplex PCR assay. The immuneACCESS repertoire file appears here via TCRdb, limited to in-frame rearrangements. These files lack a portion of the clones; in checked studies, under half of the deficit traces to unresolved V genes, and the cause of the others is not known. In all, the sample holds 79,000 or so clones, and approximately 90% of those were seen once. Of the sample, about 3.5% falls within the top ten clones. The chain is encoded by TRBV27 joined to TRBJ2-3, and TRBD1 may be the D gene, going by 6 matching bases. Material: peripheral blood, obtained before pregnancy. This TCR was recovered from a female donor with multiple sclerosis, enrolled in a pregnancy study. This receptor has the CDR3 CASRAKRDNTDTQYF. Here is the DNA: TGTGCCAGCCGCGCCAAACGGGACAACACAGATACGCAGTATTTT.